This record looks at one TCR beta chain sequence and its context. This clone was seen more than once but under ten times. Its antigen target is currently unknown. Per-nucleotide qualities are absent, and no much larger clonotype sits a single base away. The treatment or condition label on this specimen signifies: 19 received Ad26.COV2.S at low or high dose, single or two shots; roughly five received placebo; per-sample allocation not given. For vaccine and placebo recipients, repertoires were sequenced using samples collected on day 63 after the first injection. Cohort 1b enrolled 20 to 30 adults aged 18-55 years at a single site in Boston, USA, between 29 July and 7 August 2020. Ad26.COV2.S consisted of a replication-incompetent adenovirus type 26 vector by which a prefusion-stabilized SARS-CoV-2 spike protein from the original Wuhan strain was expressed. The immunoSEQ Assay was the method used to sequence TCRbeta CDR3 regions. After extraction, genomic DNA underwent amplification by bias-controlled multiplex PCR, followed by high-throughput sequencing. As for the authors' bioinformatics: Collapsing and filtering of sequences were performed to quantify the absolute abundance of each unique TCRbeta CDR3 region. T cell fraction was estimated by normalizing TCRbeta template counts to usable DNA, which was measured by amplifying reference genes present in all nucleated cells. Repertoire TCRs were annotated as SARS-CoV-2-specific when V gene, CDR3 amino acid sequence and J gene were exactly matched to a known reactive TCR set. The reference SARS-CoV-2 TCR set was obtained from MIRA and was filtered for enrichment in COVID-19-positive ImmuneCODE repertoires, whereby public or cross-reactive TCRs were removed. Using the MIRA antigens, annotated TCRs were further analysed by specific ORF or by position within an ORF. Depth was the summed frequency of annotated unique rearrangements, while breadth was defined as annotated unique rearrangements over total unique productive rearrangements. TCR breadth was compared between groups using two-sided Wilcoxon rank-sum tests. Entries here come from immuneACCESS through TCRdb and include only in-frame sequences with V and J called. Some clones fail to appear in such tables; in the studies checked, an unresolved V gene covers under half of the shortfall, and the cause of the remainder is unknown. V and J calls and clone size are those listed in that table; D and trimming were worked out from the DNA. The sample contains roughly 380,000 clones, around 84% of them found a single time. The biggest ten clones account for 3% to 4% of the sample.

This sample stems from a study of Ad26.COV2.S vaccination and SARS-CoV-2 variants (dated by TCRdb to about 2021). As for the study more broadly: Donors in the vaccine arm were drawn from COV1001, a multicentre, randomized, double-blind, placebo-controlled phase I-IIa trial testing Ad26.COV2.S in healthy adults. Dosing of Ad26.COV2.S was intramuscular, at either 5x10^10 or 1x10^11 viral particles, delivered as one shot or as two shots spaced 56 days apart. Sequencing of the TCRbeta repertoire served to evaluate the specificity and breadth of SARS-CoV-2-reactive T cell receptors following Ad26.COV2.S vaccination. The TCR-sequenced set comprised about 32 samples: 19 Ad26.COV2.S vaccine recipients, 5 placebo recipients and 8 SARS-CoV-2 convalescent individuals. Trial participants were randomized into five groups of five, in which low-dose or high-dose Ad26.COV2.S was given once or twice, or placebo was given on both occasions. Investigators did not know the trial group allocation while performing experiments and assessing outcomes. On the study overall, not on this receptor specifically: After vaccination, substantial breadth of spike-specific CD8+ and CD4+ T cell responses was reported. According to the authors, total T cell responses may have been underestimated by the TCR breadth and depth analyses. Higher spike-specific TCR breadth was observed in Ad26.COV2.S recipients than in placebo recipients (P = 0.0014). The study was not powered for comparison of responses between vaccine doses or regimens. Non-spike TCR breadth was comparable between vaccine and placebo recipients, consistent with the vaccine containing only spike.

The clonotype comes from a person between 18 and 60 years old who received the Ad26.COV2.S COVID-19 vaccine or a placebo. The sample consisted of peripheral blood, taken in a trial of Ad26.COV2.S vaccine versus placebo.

The CDR3 corresponds to CASSSGQTPTEAFF. At the DNA level, the sequence is TGTGCCAGCAGTTCCGGACAGACTCCCACTGAAGCTTTCTTT. The chain employs TRBV27 and TRBJ1-1; the D gene is perhaps TRBD1, from 6 matching bases. Trimming costs V 4 bases and J 4 bases, and their ends lie 13 bases apart. CDR1 MNHEY and CDR2 SMNVEV were looked up in the germline V gene (reference sequence). The CDR3 holds 14 amino acids from the cysteine to the phenylalanine. Only CDR3 DNA remains: 42 bases, in frame from the first base.